Shown below are 17 T cell receptor beta chains from a single sample sequenced in a study of T cells after posttransplantation cyclophosphamide. Clones were read by immunoSEQ multiplex PCR, and TCRdb kept only the in-frame ones, dropping some. The sample consists of roughly 49,000 clones, roughly 84% of them appearing once. Sequenced material: PBMCs. The source is a man younger than 45 with a blood cancer, CMV-positive, and with a related stem cell donor.

The chain uses TRBV5-1 and TRBJ2-1, with 9 bases lining up with TRBD1. J gave up 3 bases and V 0 bases, and 1 base lay outside the gene matches. CDR3 size: 15 residues. Germline-derived CDR1 and CDR2 are SGHRS and YFSETQ. CDR3 sequence: CASSLGTGVYNEQFF. CDR3 DNA sequence: TGCGCCAGCAGCTTGGGGACAGGGGTCTACAATGAGCAGTTCTTC.

The chain carries TRBV2 and TRBJ1-4, with D possibly matching TRBD1 (5 bases). The germline CDR1 and CDR2 sequences are SNHLY and FYNNEI. The CDR3 has 14 residues. Deletions cut 4 bases from V and 8 bases from J, with 14 bases between. The CDR3 sequence is CASSGDSRREKLFF. CDR3 nucleotide sequence: TGTGCCAGCAGTGGAGACAGCAGAAGAGAAAAACTGTTTTTT.

The chain joins TRBV4-3 to TRBJ2-5, with D possibly being TRBD2 (5 bases). Germline values: CDR1 LGHNA, CDR2 YSLEER. CDR3 length: 16 amino acids. The V and J ends lost 1 base and 4 bases respectively, with 16 bases between them. The CDR3 protein is CASSQAGVSRGETQYF. The CDR3 DNA sequence: TGCGCCAGCAGCCAAGCTGGGGTCAGTCGGGGAGAGACCCAGTACTTC.

The gene calls are TRBV29-1 and TRBJ1-4; possibly TRBD1 for D (6 bases). The CDR3 spans 12 residues. The V end was cut by 7 bases, the J end by 4 bases, with 10 bases between. Looked up from germline, CDR1 is SQVTM and CDR2 is ANQGSEA. The DNA of the CDR3 is TGCAGCGGCCTACAGGGTAATGAAAAACTGTTTTTT. This translates into CSGLQGNEKLFF.

The chain employs TRBV7-3 and TRBJ2-7; 7 bases map to TRBD1. The germline V gene encodes CDR1 SGHTA and CDR2 FQGTGA. With 2 bases clipped from V and 3 bases from J, the junction kept 7 bases outside the gene matches. The CDR3 contains 15 residues. As DNA, the CDR3 is TGTGCCAGCAGCTTAGAACAGGGGATATACTACGAGCAGTACTTC. As protein: CASSLEQGIYYEQYF.

The chain employs TRBV7-2 and TRBJ1-1, with 7 bases aligning to TRBD1. The CDR3 has 13 residues. Germline CDR1 SGHTA, CDR2 FQGNSA. Trimming took 6 bases from V and 1 from J; bases not matched to a gene: 2. The CDR3 nucleotides read TGTGCCAGCAGTCGACAGGGGAACACTGAAGCTTTCTTT. This codes for CASSRQGNTEAFF.

The genes are TRBV19 and TRBJ1-1; TRBD1 matches 8 bases. Per the germline V gene, CDR1 is LNHDA and CDR2 is SQIVND (reference sequence). This CDR3 spans 15 amino acids. V lost 3 bases, J lost 10 bases, and 13 bases stayed unmatched. The DNA of the CDR3 is TGTGCCAGTAGTATTGATCTCGACAGGGGATGGGGAGCTTTCTTT. Its protein is CASSIDLDRGWGAFF.

The V and J genes are TRBV14 and TRBJ2-5; possible D gene TRBD2, 6 bases. Germline CDR1 reads SGHDN; CDR2 reads FVKESK. The CDR3 sequence is 12 residues long. V was cut by 6 bases and J by 3 bases, with 8 bases left in between. The CDR3 region has the DNA TGTGCCAGCAGGAAGCGGGAAGAGACCCAGTACTTC. This translates into CASRKREETQYF.

The chain couples TRBV15 to TRBJ2-1; possible D gene TRBD2, 5 bases. The CDR3 loop spans 14 amino acids. The V end was cut by 6 bases, the J end by 0 bases, with 9 bases between. Germline V lookup: CDR1 LNHNV, CDR2 YYDKDF (reference sequence). CDR3 protein: CATSTRSSYNEQFF. CDR3 nucleotide sequence: TGTGCCACCAGTACTAGGTCCTCCTACAATGAGCAGTTCTTC.

This sequence joins TRBV18 and TRBJ2-1; D may be TRBD2 (6 bases). The germline V gene encodes CDR1 KGHSH and CDR2 LQKENI. V was cut by 3 bases and J by 8 bases, with 14 bases left in between. This CDR3 comprises 14 residues. CDR3 in DNA: TGTGCCAGCTCACCTGGACGGGAGTACCATGAGCAGTTCTTC. Translating gives CASSPGREYHEQFF.

The chain couples TRBV11-2 to TRBJ2-7; D is uncertain. Germline V CDR1 and CDR2: SGHAT, FQNNGV. CDR3 size: 11 residues. Deletions cut 7 bases from V and 2 bases from J, with 6 bases between. The CDR3 reads CASTLAYEQYF. The DNA for the CDR3 is TGTGCCAGCACCCTAGCCTACGAGCAGTACTTC.

The genes are TRBV28 and TRBJ1-3; no definite D call. V lost 6 bases to trimming and J lost 0 bases, with 6 bases between them. Germline CDR1 MDHEN, CDR2 SYDVKM. This CDR3 region has 13 residues. CDR3 amino acids: CASRQPSGNTIYF. The CDR3 DNA reads as TGTGCCAGCAGACAGCCCTCTGGAAACACCATATATTTT.

This chain uses TRBV5-6 with TRBJ2-3; D possibly corresponds to TRBD1 (6 bases). The CDR3 sequence is 19 residues long. The germline gives CDR1 SGHDT, CDR2 YYEEEE. V was clipped by 5 bases and J by 4 bases, with 29 bases between them. The CDR3 DNA is TGTGCCAGCAGTTTCAGTAAACAGGGAGTAGGTTTTTCGGCAGATACGCAGTATTTT. Translation gives CASSFSKQGVGFSADTQYF.

The chain joins TRBV7-2 to TRBJ1-5, with a tentative D call TRBD1 (5 bases). In germline, CDR1 is SGHTA, CDR2 FQGNSA. The CDR3 loop spans 18 amino acids. V was clipped by 0 bases and J by 0 bases, with 15 bases between them. The DNA of the CDR3 is TGTGCCAGCAGCTTAGCGCCCAGGGTAGAATATAGCAATCAGCCCCAGCATTTT. The encoded protein is CASSLAPRVEYSNQPQHF. Filled out from reference TRBV7-2 and TRBJ1-5, the complete variable domain reads GAGVSQSPSNKVTEKGKDVELRCDPISGHTALYWYRQSLGQGLEFLIYFQGNSAPDKSGLPSDRFSAERTGGSVSTLTIQRTQQEDSAVYLCASSLAPRVEYSNQPQHFGDGTRLSIL.

The J gene is TRBJ2-4, the V gene TRBV21-1; no check of the table's D call, TRBD2, against the DNA was made. TRBV21-1 is annotated as a pseudogene. The CDR3 runs to 15 residues. The CDR3 bases are TGTGCCAGCAGCAAATGCCTAGTAGCCAAAAACATTCAGTACTTC. It is translated as CASSKCLVAKNIQYF.

V is TRBV7-9 and J is TRBJ2-7; D might be TRBD1 (6 bases). The CDR3 totals 14 residues. Germline lookup yields CDR1 SEHNR and CDR2 FQNEAQ (reference sequence). The V gene lost 5 bases and the J gene lost 5 bases, with 16 bases spanning the gap. The CDR3 region has the DNA TGTGCCAGCAGCCCTAAGGCAGGGGCAAACGAGCAGTACTTC. Its translation is CASSPKAGANEQYF.

A few counts support this clone. The chain is built from TRBV5-6 and TRBJ1-1, with 8 bases identical to TRBD1. V dropped 1 base and J dropped 4; count of bases not matched to a gene: 6. The CDR3 has 15 amino acids. Germline V gene sequence: CDR1 SGHDT, CDR2 YYEEEE. The CDR3 DNA follows: TGTGCCAGCAGCTTGTACCAGGGGGCCTTCACTGAAGCTTTCTTT. It specifies CASSLYQGAFTEAFF.